Sequencing of this T cell receptor beta chain was carried out in a study of Ad26.COV2.S vaccination and SARS-CoV-2 variants. Study conclusions and caveats: Overall T cell responses may have been underestimated by the analyses of TCR breadth and depth. Comparable non-spike TCR breadth was observed in vaccine and placebo recipients.

The CDR3 contains 14 residues. V lost 6 bases, J lost 8 bases, and 19 bases lay in between. Looked up from germline, CDR1 is LNHDA and CDR2 is SQIVND (reference sequence). Clones were read by immunoSEQ multiplex PCR, and TCRdb kept only the in-frame ones, dropping some. The sample records roughly 380,000 clones, around 92% being singletons. Concerning this clone itself: Its target is unknown.

The receptor was derived from a human donor who had recovered from COVID-19. The sequences come from peripheral blood, collected after recovery from COVID-19. The chain has TRBV19 and TRBJ2-5; tentatively, D is TRBD2 (6 bases). The CDR3 protein is CASRSAGGAPTQYF. DNA of the CDR3: TGTGCCAGTAGATCAGCGGGCGGGGCGCCCACCCAGTACTTC.